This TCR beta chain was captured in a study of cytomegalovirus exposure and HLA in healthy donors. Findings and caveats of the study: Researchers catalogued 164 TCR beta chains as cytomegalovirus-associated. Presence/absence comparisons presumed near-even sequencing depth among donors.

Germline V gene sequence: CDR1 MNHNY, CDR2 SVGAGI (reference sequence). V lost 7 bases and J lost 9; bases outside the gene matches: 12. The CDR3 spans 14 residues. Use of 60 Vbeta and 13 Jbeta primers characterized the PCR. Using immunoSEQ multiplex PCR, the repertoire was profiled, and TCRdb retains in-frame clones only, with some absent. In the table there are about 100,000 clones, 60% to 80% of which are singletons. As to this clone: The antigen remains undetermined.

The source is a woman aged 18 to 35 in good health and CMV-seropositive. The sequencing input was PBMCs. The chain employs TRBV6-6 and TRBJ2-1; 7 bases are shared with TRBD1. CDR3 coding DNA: TGTGCCAGCATATCAGGACAGGAGTCGAGTGAGCAGTTCTTC. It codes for CASISGQESSEQFF.